Below are 25 T cell receptor beta chains sequenced from a single sample in a study of shared clonotypes between healthy human individuals. The table came from immunoSEQ multiplex PCR; TCRdb's copy has only in-frame clones and leaves some out. There are 2 million to 2.5 million clones in the sample; roughly 95% occur only once, and 0.85% to 1.3% lies in the top ten. Naive CD8 cells comprised CD45RO-negative, CCR7-positively selected cells, excluding terminally differentiated effector memory CD45RA+ cells. Material: naive CD8+ T cells sorted from blood. Receptor source: a man younger than 35 in good health.

The table lists this clone with a count of one. At the DNA level, this CDR3 is encoded by other sequences in the same sample as well. The rearrangement uses TRBV6-5 and TRBJ1-1; TRBD1 is a possible D gene (6 bases). V lost 2 bases to trimming and J lost 1 base, with 8 bases between them. Looked up from germline, CDR1 is MNHEY and CDR2 is SVGAGI. This CDR3 has 14 residues. DNA of the CDR3: TGTGCCAGCAGTTACGGGGGGCCGAACACTGAAGCTTTCTTT. Translation: CASSYGGPNTEAFF.

The rearrangement joins TRBV10-1 to TRBJ2-3; possible D gene TRBD2, 5 bases. Looked up from germline, CDR1 is WNHNN and CDR2 is SYGVQD (reference sequence). V dropped 8 bases and J dropped 4 bases, with 19 bases sitting between them. The CDR3 has 15 residues. The DNA of the CDR3 is TGCGCCAGCCCAAGAGAGGGTCAAGCACCAGATACGCAGTATTTT. Translation: CASPREGQAPDTQYF.

The chain is built from TRBV9 and TRBJ2-5, with D hard to call. CDR1 SGDLS and CDR2 YYNGEE come from the germline V gene. Trimming took off 4 bases at V and 3 bases at J, with 10 bases between the two ends. The CDR3 length is 13 residues. The CDR3 bases are TGTGCCAGCAGCCGCCCCCTGGAAGAGACCCAGTACTTC. This translates into CASSRPLEETQYF. Based on the CDR3 plus reference TRBV9 and TRBJ2-5, the full variable domain is DSGVTQTPKHLITATGQRVTLRCSPRSGDLSVYWYQQSLDQGLQFLIQYYNGEERAKGNILERFSAQQFPDLHSELNLSSLELGDSALYFCASSRPLEETQYFGPGTRLLVL.

J is TRBJ2-1 and V is TRBV7-8; D not resolved. In germline, CDR1 is SGHVS, CDR2 FQNEAQ. The ends were cut back, 6 bases at V and 5 bases at J, with 5 bases in the middle. This CDR3 has 11 amino acids. CDR3 DNA sequence: TGTGCCAGCAGACTGCACAATGAGCAGTTCTTC. Protein sequence: CASRLHNEQFF.

V usage is TRBV5-4 and J usage is TRBJ1-1; perhaps TRBD1 as D (6 bases). Germline loops: CDR1 SGHNT, CDR2 YYREEE (reference sequence). The CDR3 runs 14 residues. The V gene lost 4 bases and the J gene lost 4 bases, with 14 bases spanning the gap. CDR3 DNA: TGTGCCAGCAGCCCATTCGGGGGGCGCACTGAAGCTTTCTTT. It yields the protein CASSPFGGRTEAFF.

The J gene is TRBJ2-5, the V gene TRBV23-1; D ambiguous. TRBV23-1 belongs to the ORF category, with a function that is uncertain. Trimming stripped 2 bases from V and 2 bases from J, with 0 bases between. The CDR3 runs 11 residues. CDR3 nucleotides: TGCGCCAGCAGTCAACAAGAGACCCAGTACTTC. It encodes CASSQQETQYF.

This clone was counted a single time. The chain has TRBV19 and TRBJ2-3, with D uncertain. Germline lookup yields CDR1 LNHDA and CDR2 SQIVND (reference sequence). V lost 3 bases and J lost 0, with 10 bases in between. This CDR3 is built from 15 residues. The CDR3 loop reads CASSMTAESTDTQYF. The CDR3 DNA reads as TGTGCCAGTAGTATGACCGCAGAGAGCACAGATACGCAGTATTTT. Using reference TRBV19 and TRBJ2-3 for the parts outside the CDR3, the full variable domain is DGGITQSPKYLFRKEGQNVTLSCEQNLNHDAMYWYRQDPGQGLRLIYYSQIVNDFQKGDIAEGYSVSREKKESFPLTVTSAQKNPTAFYLCASSMTAESTDTQYFGPGTRLTVL.

Of note for this clone: Other DNA variants within this sample encode the same CDR3. This chain links TRBV5-1 with TRBJ2-3; D remains unclear. V lost 0 bases and J lost 2, with 7 bases in between. Germline CDR1 reads SGHRS; CDR2 reads YFSETQ. The CDR3 loop spans 14 amino acids. Here the CDR3 reads CASSLVGFTDTQYF. As DNA, the CDR3 is TGCGCCAGCAGCTTGGTCGGTTTCACAGATACGCAGTATTTT.

The sample holds a few counts of this clone. The same CDR3 arises from other DNA sequences in this sample as well. The chain has TRBV6-5 and TRBJ2-1; a weak D match, TRBD2 (6 bases). There are 15 residues in the CDR3. Trimming left V 0 bases short and J 0 bases short, with 6 bases between. Germline CDR1 reads MNHEY; CDR2 reads SVGAGI. The CDR3 DNA sequence: TGTGCCAGCAGTTACTCCGGGAGCTCCTACAATGAGCAGTTCTTC. Residues: CASSYSGSSYNEQFF.

Only a few counts were recorded for this clone. J is TRBJ2-2 and V is TRBV28; 9 bases match TRBD2. After removal of 3 bases from V and 4 bases from J, the junction contained 3 bases not matched to a gene. CDR3 length: 15 residues. The germline CDR1 and CDR2 sequences are MDHEN and SYDVKM. The CDR3 bases are TGTGCCAGCAGTTTTTATAGCGGGGGCACCGGGGAGCTGTTTTTT. It encodes CASSFYSGGTGELFF.

Points on this clone: The sample contains more than one DNA sequence encoding this CDR3. The chain uses TRBV5-1 and TRBJ2-1; the D is unclear. Trimming removed 0 bases at V and 4 bases at J, with 11 bases between. This CDR3 has 15 amino acids. The germline V gene encodes CDR1 SGHRS and CDR2 YFSETQ. In nucleotides, the CDR3 is TGCGCCAGCAGCTTGGATAGAGACACGTACAATGAGCAGTTCTTC. Translation: CASSLDRDTYNEQFF. The full variable domain, completed using reference TRBV5-1 and TRBJ2-1, is KAGVTQTPRYLIKTRGQQVTLSCSPISGHRSVSWYQQTPGQGLQFLFEYFSETQRNKGNFPGRFSGRQFSNSRSEMNVSTLELGDSALYLCASSLDRDTYNEQFFGPGTRLTVL.

This clone came up once. The same CDR3 arises from other DNA sequences in this sample as well. The V and J genes are TRBV6-6 and TRBJ2-7, with D maybe TRBD1 (5 bases). V lost 0 bases and J 0 bases, leaving 6 bases between the germline ends. Germline V gene sequence: CDR1 MNHNY, CDR2 SVGAGI (reference sequence). This CDR3 has 14 amino acids. CDR3: CASSYSDSSYEQYF. The DNA for the CDR3 is TGTGCCAGCAGTTACTCTGACAGCTCCTACGAGCAGTACTTC.

V is TRBV27 and J is TRBJ2-7, with no clear D. V was cut by 2 bases and J by 3 bases, with 11 bases left in between. The CDR3 has 14 residues. Germline V gene sequence: CDR1 MNHEY, CDR2 SMNVEV (reference sequence). The CDR3 is CASSLMYPFYEQYF. CDR3 coding DNA: TGTGCCAGCAGTTTAATGTACCCTTTCTACGAGCAGTACTTC.

This chain uses TRBV7-9 with TRBJ2-2; 9 nucleotides match TRBD2. The CDR3 covers 15 residues. Germline CDR1 SEHNR, CDR2 FQNEAQ (reference sequence). The junction had 7 bases not matched to a gene; V was cut back by 5 bases and J by 6 bases. CDR3 sequence (DNA): TGTGCCAGCAGCCCTCCTAGCGGGGCAGCCGGGGAGCTGTTTTTT. This translates into CASSPPSGAAGELFF.

The chain links TRBV2 to TRBJ2-2; the D gene is possibly TRBD1 (5 bases). This CDR3 is built from 15 residues. CDR1 is SNHLY, CDR2 FYNNEI, per germline. With 9 bases removed from V and 3 bases from J, the gap between germline ends came to 17 bases. The DNA of the CDR3 is TGTGCCAGTCCCCCCAGGGCTACAGACACCGGGGAGCTGTTTTTT. As protein: CASPPRATDTGELFF.

V gene TRBV4-3 combines with J gene TRBJ2-1; D gene unclear. V lost 0 bases to trimming and J lost 5 bases, with 8 bases between them. The length of the CDR3 is 14 residues. CDR1 is LGHNA and CDR2 is YSLEER in the germline V gene. The CDR3 loop reads CASSQDRANNEQFF. The DNA of the CDR3 is TGCGCCAGCAGCCAAGATAGGGCAAACAATGAGCAGTTCTTC.

The chain has TRBV28 and TRBJ1-2, with D unclear. Trimming removed 7 bases at V and 8 bases at J, with 20 bases between. Germline V gene data show CDR1 as MDHEN and CDR2 as SYDVKM. This CDR3 spans 14 amino acids. The DNA for the CDR3 is TGTGCCAGCACCACGCGAGGGATTCAGCAGGGCTACACCTTC. As protein: CASTTRGIQQGYTF.

This clone was seen only a few times. J is TRBJ2-5 and V is TRBV29-1; weak D call: TRBD1 (7 bases). In germline, CDR1 is SQVTM, CDR2 ANQGSEA. This CDR3 contains 12 residues. V was shortened by 2 bases and J by 9 bases, with 13 bases between the two germline ends. CDR3 nucleotides: TGCAGCGTTGAACAGGGGGGTGAGGCCCAGTACTTC. Amino acids: CSVEQGGEAQYF.

The chain recombines TRBV7-6 with TRBJ2-1; 12 bases line up with TRBD2. The germline V gene encodes CDR1 SGHVS and CDR2 FNYEAQ. The CDR3 is 18 amino acids. The trim removed 5 bases at V and 5 bases at J, leaving 13 bases unmatched. CDR3 in amino acids: CASSPFGLAGRANNEQFF. Written as DNA, the CDR3 is TGTGCCAGCAGCCCTTTCGGACTAGCGGGAAGAGCTAACAATGAGCAGTTCTTC.

V usage is TRBV27 and J usage is TRBJ1-2; 8 bases map to TRBD1. J gave up 8 bases and V 4 bases, and 12 bases lay outside the gene matches. The CDR3 runs 15 residues. The germline gives CDR1 MNHEY, CDR2 SMNVEV (reference sequence). CDR3 sequence (DNA): TGTGCCAGCAGTTCCAGGACAGGGATGGTATTCGGCTACACCTTC. Translated, it gives CASSSRTGMVFGYTF.

The chain uses TRBV30 and TRBJ2-2; TRBD1 agrees at 9 bases. The CDR3 runs 14 residues. Losses at the gene ends were 0 bases for V and 6 bases for J; bases not matched to a gene: 2. The germline V gene encodes CDR1 GTSNPN and CDR2 SVGIG (reference sequence). CDR3 sequence reads: CAWSVGQGPGELFF. CDR3 coding DNA: TGTGCCTGGAGTGTAGGACAGGGGCCCGGGGAGCTGTTTTTT. Variable domain in full (rest from reference TRBV30 and TRBJ2-2): SQTIHQWPATLVQPVGSPLSLECTVEGTSNPNLYWYRQAAGRGLQLLFYSVGIGQISSEVPQNLSASRPQDRQFILSSKKLLLSDSGFYLCAWSVGQGPGELFFGEGSRLTVL.

This chain links TRBV9 with TRBJ2-7, with D tentatively TRBD2 (7 bases). V lost 4 bases and J 4 bases, leaving 18 bases between the germline ends. Germline CDR1 reads SGDLS; CDR2 reads YYNGEE. The CDR3 has 15 amino acids. The DNA for the CDR3 is TGTGCCAGCAGCCGGGGGGCGGGAGCTACGTACGAGCAGTACTTC. It translates to CASSRGAGATYEQYF.

As for this clone: The sample contains more than one DNA sequence encoding this CDR3. The rearrangement links TRBV27 to TRBJ2-1; D unresolved. V gave up 2 bases and J gave up 4 bases, with 6 bases separating them. Germline V gene data show CDR1 as MNHEY and CDR2 as SMNVEV (reference sequence). CDR3 size: 13 residues. The CDR3 region has the DNA TGTGCCAGCAGTTTACTGGGATACAATGAGCAGTTCTTC. Translating gives CASSLLGYNEQFF.

The chain recombines TRBV9 with TRBJ2-7; the D is unclear. This CDR3 comprises 14 residues. Germline CDR1 reads SGDLS; CDR2 reads YYNGEE. V lost 0 bases and J 2 bases, leaving 9 bases between the germline ends. CDR3 DNA sequence: TGTGCCAGCAGCGTAGGGGCCACGACCTACGAGCAGTACTTC. This codes for CASSVGATTYEQYF.

This clone occurred once. V usage is TRBV4-1 and J usage is TRBJ2-7; D not resolved. Per the germline V gene, CDR1 is MGHRA and CDR2 is YSYEKL. The CDR3 is 17 amino acids. Trimming removed 0 bases from V and 0 bases from J, with 15 bases in between. The CDR3 loop is CASSQEFQALDSYEQYF. The CDR3 region has the DNA TGCGCCAGCAGCCAAGAATTTCAGGCACTGGACTCCTACGAGCAGTACTTC.